The 27 T cell receptor beta chains given below trace back to one sample, sequenced in a study of blood T cell repertoires in COVID-19. Measured with immunoSEQ multiplex PCR; TCRdb has only the in-frame clones, and not every one. The table records 52,000 or so clones, just over 85% of them present only once. The material sequenced was peripheral blood. The receptors come from a human donor in a cohort sampled during active COVID-19.

The chain couples TRBV7-9 to TRBJ1-1; D remains ambiguous. Trimming left V 3 bases short and J 0 bases short, with 5 bases between. The V gene's germline CDR1 is SEHNR and CDR2 FQNEAQ (reference sequence). There are 13 residues in the CDR3. The CDR3 DNA follows: TGTGCCAGCAGCTTTCAGGTGAACACTGAAGCTTTCTTT. It yields the protein CASSFQVNTEAFF.

The V call is TRBV23-1, the J call TRBJ1-2, with D possibly being TRBD1 (5 bases). TRBV23-1 is classed as an ORF, of uncertain function. V lost 9 bases and J 4 bases, leaving 15 bases between the germline ends. This CDR3 has 13 amino acids. The CDR3 protein is CARSFWGLYGYTF. As DNA, the CDR3 is TGCGCCAGATCTTTTTGGGGACTCTATGGCTACACCTTC.

DNA of the CDR3: TGTGCCTCGACGCGCACGGGCACCGGGGAGCTGTTTTTT. Protein sequence: CASTRTGTGELFF. The chain links TRBV11-2 to TRBJ2-2; D unclear. V dropped 11 bases and J dropped 4 bases, with 14 bases sitting between them. CDR1 is SGHAT, CDR2 FQNNGV, per germline. The CDR3 runs to 13 residues. The full variable domain, with the rest looked up from reference TRBV11-2 and TRBJ2-2, is EAGVAQSPRYKIIEKRQSVAFWCNPISGHATLYWYQQILGQGPKLLIQFQNNGVVDDSQLPKDRFSAERLKGVDSTLKIQPAKLEDSAVYLCASTRTGTGELFFGEGSRLTVL.

The chain uses TRBV7-2 and TRBJ2-7; D is possibly TRBD2 (5 bases). This CDR3 region has 14 residues. V dropped 4 bases and J dropped 0 bases, with 10 bases sitting between them. Germline V gives CDR1 SGHTA, CDR2 FQGNSA. Here the CDR3 DNA reads TGTGCCAGCAGCTCCCTAGCCAGCTCCTACGAGCAGTACTTC. Translation gives CASSSLASSYEQYF.

The chain employs TRBV5-1 and TRBJ1-1; 8 nucleotides line up with TRBD1. Trimming took 4 bases from V and 6 from J; bases not matched to a gene: 11. Germline lookup yields CDR1 SGHRS and CDR2 YFSETQ. This CDR3 has 15 amino acids. The CDR3 nucleotides are TGCGCCAGCAGCCAGGGGGCCCTTGGGAGTCCTGAAGCTTTCTTT. This sequence encodes CASSQGALGSPEAFF.

This chain links TRBV27 with TRBJ2-7, with TRBD2 as a possible D gene (6 bases). The CDR3 loop spans 15 amino acids. V was cut by 5 bases and J by 7 bases, with 21 bases left in between. Per the germline V gene, CDR1 is MNHEY and CDR2 is SMNVEV (reference sequence). This chain's CDR3 is CASSPQDRPGGEQYF. CDR3 DNA sequence: TGTGCCAGCAGTCCACAGGACCGCCCTGGGGGGGAGCAGTACTTC.

This clone showed up just a few times. The chain couples TRBV6-5 to TRBJ1-4; D unresolved. V lost 6 bases, J lost 0 bases, and 5 bases lay in between. Germline V gives CDR1 MNHEY, CDR2 SVGAGI. The CDR3 is made up of 13 amino acids. The CDR3 sequence: CASRFTTNEKLFF. The CDR3 DNA sequence: TGTGCCAGCAGATTTACAACTAATGAAAAACTGTTTTTT.

The V and J genes are TRBV9 and TRBJ2-4; a possible D gene is TRBD1 (5 bases). V was cut by 3 bases and J by 7 bases, with 20 bases left in between. The CDR3 extends over 16 amino acids. The germline V gene has CDR1 SGDLS and CDR2 YYNGEE. CDR3 amino acids: CASSAQPDSHTNIQYF. For the CDR3, the DNA is TGTGCCAGCAGCGCCCAACCCGACAGCCATACTAACATTCAGTACTTC.

The J gene is TRBJ2-3, the V gene TRBV2; tentative D call: TRBD1 (5 bases). The germline V and J ends were trimmed by 3 bases and 2 bases, with 9 bases remaining between them. The CDR3 contains 14 residues. Germline V gene sequence: CDR1 SNHLY, CDR2 FYNNEI. The DNA of the CDR3 is TGTGCCAGCAGTGAGCAGGACATCACAGATACGCAGTATTTT. This encodes CASSEQDITDTQYF.

V gene TRBV2 combines with J gene TRBJ2-2; D unresolved. Germline CDR1 SNHLY, CDR2 FYNNEI. The CDR3 spans 14 residues. The V gene lost 7 bases and the J gene lost 6 bases, with 15 bases spanning the gap. As DNA, the CDR3 is TGTGCCAGCACCTCCTTTTCTACGGCCGGGGAGCTGTTTTTT. Amino acid sequence: CASTSFSTAGELFF.

CDR3 amino acids: CASSLGQGGEAFF. DNA for the CDR3: TGCGCCAGCAGCTTGGGGCAGGGTGGTGAAGCTTTCTTT. V and J are TRBV5-1 and TRBJ1-1; maybe TRBD1 (5 bases). The CDR3 spans 13 residues. CDR1 is SGHRS, CDR2 YFSETQ, per germline. V gave up 0 bases and J gave up 7 bases, with 10 bases separating them.

V gene TRBV29-1 combines with J gene TRBJ2-6, with D maybe TRBD1 (6 bases). Germline-derived CDR1 and CDR2 are SQVTM and ANQGSEA. The CDR3 consists of 17 residues. The ends were cut back, 1 base at V and 0 bases at J, with 13 bases in the middle. The DNA of the CDR3 is TGCAGCGTTGAAGGGGGTGGCAGGGGCTCTGGGGCCAACGTCCTGACTTTC. Its translation: CSVEGGGRGSGANVLTF. The whole variable domain, filled in from reference TRBV29-1 and TRBJ2-6, reads SAVISQKPSRDICQRGTSLTIQCQVDSQVTMMFWYRQQPGQSLTLIATANQGSEATYESGFVIDKFPISRPNLTFSTLTVSNMSPEDSSIYLCSVEGGGRGSGANVLTFGAGSRLTVL.

The chain combines TRBV5-1 with TRBJ1-6; 10 nucleotides match TRBD1. With V trimmed by 4 bases and J by 7 bases, 2 bases remained unmatched. Germline lookup yields CDR1 SGHRS and CDR2 YFSETQ. The CDR3 is 14 residues long. CDR3 nucleotides: TGCGCCAGCAGCGCGGGACAGGGGAATTCACCCCTCCACTTT. This codes for CASSAGQGNSPLHF.

The gene calls are TRBV7-9 and TRBJ1-3, with 9 bases fitting TRBD1. V lost 1 base to trimming and J lost 8 bases; unmatched junction nucleotides: 6. The CDR3 has 15 residues. Per the germline V gene, CDR1 is SEHNR and CDR2 is FQNEAQ (reference sequence). CDR3 residues: CASSLVLGQGHTIYF. CDR3 sequence (DNA): TGTGCCAGCAGCTTAGTGTTGGGACAGGGCCACACCATATATTTT.

The chain employs TRBV7-2 and TRBJ2-1, with TRBD2 identical over 8 bases. The V gene end was trimmed by 4 bases and the J gene end by 3 bases; junction bases not matched to a gene: 5. Per germline, CDR1 SGHTA and CDR2 FQGNSA. The CDR3 is 15 residues long. DNA for the CDR3: TGTGCCAGCAGCTCCTTCAGCGGGAGCTACAATGAGCAGTTCTTC. Amino acid sequence: CASSSFSGSYNEQFF. The complete variable domain, with remaining parts taken from reference TRBV7-2 and TRBJ2-1, reads GAGVSQSPSNKVTEKGKDVELRCDPISGHTALYWYRQSLGQGLEFLIYFQGNSAPDKSGLPSDRFSAERTGGSVSTLTIQRTQQEDSAVYLCASSSFSGSYNEQFFGPGTRLTVL.

The CDR3 reads CASSRRGGQVETQYF. CDR3 sequence (DNA): TGTGCCAGCAGCCGGAGGGGCGGGCAGGTTGAGACCCAGTACTTC. The chain has TRBV5-4 and TRBJ2-5; possible D gene TRBD2, 6 bases. The V gene's germline CDR1 is SGHNT and CDR2 YYREEE (reference sequence). The CDR3 runs 15 residues. V dropped 4 bases and J dropped 5 bases, with 18 bases sitting between them.

The chain is built from TRBV24-1 and TRBJ2-5; D possibly corresponds to TRBD2 (6 bases). Germline CDR1 and CDR2: KGHDR and SFDVKD. The ends were cut back, 10 bases at V and 5 bases at J, with 22 bases in the middle. The CDR3 contains 15 residues. The CDR3 sequence is CATRSGTGVRETQYF. CDR3 in DNA: TGTGCCACTCGGTCCGGGACGGGAGTAAGGGAGACCCAGTACTTC.

This clone was detected only a few times. V usage is TRBV19 and J usage is TRBJ2-5; 7 bases align to TRBD2. The CDR3 consists of 12 residues. V lost 7 bases and J lost 10; bases outside the gene matches: 9. The germline gives CDR1 LNHDA, CDR2 SQIVND (reference sequence). In DNA, the CDR3 is TGTGCCAGTACATCCCACTGGGAGGGCCAGTACTTC. Protein product: CASTSHWEGQYF.

The chain uses TRBV27 and TRBJ1-1, with D possibly being TRBD1 (5 bases). The germline V and J ends were trimmed by 3 bases and 0 bases, with 8 bases remaining between them. This CDR3 has 14 residues. Germline V gives CDR1 MNHEY, CDR2 SMNVEV (reference sequence). CDR3 residues: CASSFGGLNTEAFF. The CDR3 DNA reads TGTGCCAGCAGTTTCGGGGGACTGAACACTGAAGCTTTCTTT.

This chain uses TRBV24-1 with TRBJ1-2; weak D call: TRBD1 (5 bases). This CDR3 is 14 amino acids long. Germline-derived CDR1 and CDR2 are KGHDR and SFDVKD. Trimming took off 0 bases at V and 8 bases at J, with 12 bases between the two ends. The CDR3 nucleotides read TGTGCCACCAGTGATTTGTGGGGGGGAGGAGGCTACACCTTC. As protein: CATSDLWGGGGYTF.

The V call is TRBV18, the J call TRBJ1-4, with 8 positions matching TRBD1. The CDR3 has 16 amino acids. CDR1 KGHSH and CDR2 LQKENI come from the germline V gene. J was trimmed by 4 bases and V by 1 base; bases with no gene match: 5. CDR3 sequence (DNA): TGTGCCAGCTCACCACAGAGGACAGGGAGTAATGAAAAACTGTTTTTT. Protein: CASSPQRTGSNEKLFF. Full variable domain (missing parts from reference TRBV18 and TRBJ1-4): NAGVMQNPRHLVRRRGQEARLRCSPMKGHSHVYWYRQLPEEGLKFMVYLQKENIIDESGMPKERFSAEFPKEGPSILRIQQVVRGDSAAYFCASSPQRTGSNEKLFFGSGTQLSVL.

This chain connects TRBV12-3 or TRBV12-4 to TRBJ2-5, with TRBD1 identical over 7 bases. The CDR3 is made up of 13 amino acids. V was pared by 6 bases and J by 4 bases, with 5 bases of the junction left unmatched. The CDR3 sequence: CASRQGQGETQYF. Written as DNA, the CDR3 is TGTGCCAGCAGACAGGGGCAGGGAGAGACCCAGTACTTC.

This rearrangement joins TRBV30 to TRBJ2-3; TRBD2 might be the D (6 bases). CDR3 length: 15 residues. Germline CDR1 is GTSNPN and CDR2 is SVGIG (reference sequence). Trimming shortened V by 2 bases and J by 4 bases, and 16 bases separated the two germline ends. Here the CDR3 reads CAWSFNGGRSDTQYF. The CDR3 nucleotides are TGTGCCTGGAGTTTTAACGGGGGTAGGTCAGATACGCAGTATTTT.

The rearrangement uses TRBV2 and TRBJ2-3, with 11 bases aligning to TRBD2. CDR1 is SNHLY, CDR2 FYNNEI, per germline. This CDR3 has 17 amino acids. V was pared by 1 base and J by 3 bases, with 6 bases of the junction left unmatched. CDR3 in DNA: TGTGCCAGCAGTGAAGGACGACTAGCGGGGCCAACAGATACGCAGTATTTT. Translated: CASSEGRLAGPTDTQYF.

The CDR3 spells CARGRLGFPYEQYF. For the CDR3, the DNA is TGTGCCAGGGGCCGTCTTGGGTTCCCCTACGAGCAGTACTTC. The chain carries TRBV2 and TRBJ2-7; D not certain. CDR1 SNHLY and CDR2 FYNNEI come from the germline V gene. The CDR3 is made up of 14 amino acids. Deletions cut 9 bases from V and 2 bases from J, with 17 bases between.

The chain couples TRBV7-2 to TRBJ1-1; D call uncertain. Trimming left V 5 bases short and J 4 bases short, with 11 bases between. CDR3 length equals 13 residues. The V gene's germline CDR1 is SGHTA and CDR2 FQGNSA. CDR3 nucleotides: TGTGCCAGCAGCCTGCGGGAGGGCACTGAAGCTTTCTTT. Its protein is CASSLREGTEAFF.

V gene TRBV5-1 combines with J gene TRBJ2-2; maybe TRBD2 (5 bases). The germline V and J ends were trimmed by 0 bases and 5 bases, with 11 bases remaining between them. From germline, CDR1 is SGHRS and CDR2 YFSETQ. This CDR3 comprises 15 residues. The DNA for the CDR3 is TGCGCCAGCAGCTTGGGGACTCGGGGAACCGGGGAGCTGTTTTTT. Amino acid sequence: CASSLGTRGTGELFF.